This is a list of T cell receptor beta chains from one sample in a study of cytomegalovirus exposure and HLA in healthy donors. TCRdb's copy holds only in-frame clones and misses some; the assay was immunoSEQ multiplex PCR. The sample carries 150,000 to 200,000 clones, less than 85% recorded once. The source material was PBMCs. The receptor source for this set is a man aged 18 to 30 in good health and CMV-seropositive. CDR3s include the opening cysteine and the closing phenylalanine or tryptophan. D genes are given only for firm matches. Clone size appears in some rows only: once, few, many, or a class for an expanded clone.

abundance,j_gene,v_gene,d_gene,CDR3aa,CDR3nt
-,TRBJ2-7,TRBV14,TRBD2,CASSQDRGTSVKESGEQYF,TGTGCCAGCAGCCAAGATCGCGGGACTAGCGTAAAGGAGAGCGGCGAGCAGTACTTC
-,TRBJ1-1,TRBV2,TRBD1,CASSVSPDRGDPMNTEAFF,TGTGCCAGCAGTGTATCCCCGGACAGGGGGGACCCTATGAACACTGAAGCTTTCTTT
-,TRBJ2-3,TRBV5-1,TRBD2,CASSLAGTSGGREDTQYF,TGCGCCAGCAGCTTGGCCGGGACTAGCGGGGGACGAGAGGATACGCAGTATTTT
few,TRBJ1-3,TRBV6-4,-,CAHPGVCNCPNTIYF,TGTGCCCACCCGGGTGTTTGTAACTGCCCAAACACCATATATTTT
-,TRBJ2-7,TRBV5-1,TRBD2,CASSPKAGAGDEQYF,TGCGCCAGCAGCCCCAAAGCGGGAGCGGGGGACGAGCAGTACTTC
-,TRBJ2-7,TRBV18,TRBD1,CASSPGTDEAYEQYF,TGTGCCAGCTCACCGGGGACAGACGAAGCCTACGAGCAGTACTTC
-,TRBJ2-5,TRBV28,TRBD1,CASSSTGTGNRETQYF,TGTGCCAGCAGTTCCACCGGGACAGGGAATCGGGAGACCCAGTACTTC
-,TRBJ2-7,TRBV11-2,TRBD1,CASSYGTGDEQYF,TGTGCCAGCAGCTACGGGACAGGGGACGAGCAGTACTTC
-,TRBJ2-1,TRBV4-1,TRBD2,CASSQSTGTSSFNEQFF,TGCGCCAGCAGCCAATCTACCGGGACTAGCTCTTTCAATGAGCAGTTCTTC
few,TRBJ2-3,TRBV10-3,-,CAITAGIRTDTQYF,TGTGCCATCACGGCGGGAATACGCACAGATACGCAGTATTTT
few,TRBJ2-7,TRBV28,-,CASSLRKIGPGEQYF,TGTGCCAGCAGTTTAAGGAAGATCGGACCGGGGGAGCAGTACTTC
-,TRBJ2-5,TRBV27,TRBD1,CASSGGRGSEETQYF,TGTGCCAGCAGTGGGGGCAGGGGGTCGGAAGAGACCCAGTACTTC
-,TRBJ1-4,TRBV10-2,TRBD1,CASSTGGEKLFF,TGCGCCAGCAGTACAGGGGGTGAAAAACTGTTTTTT
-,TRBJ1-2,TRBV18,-,CASSPTTGDYGYTF,TGTGCCAGCTCACCTACGACAGGTGACTATGGCTACACCTTC
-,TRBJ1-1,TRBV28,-,CASSQWSAEAFF,TGTGCCAGCAGTCAATGGAGCGCTGAAGCTTTCTTT
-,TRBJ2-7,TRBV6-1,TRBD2,CASSVAGVAGGREQYF,TGTGCCAGCAGTGTGGCGGGGGTTGCGGGAGGGAGGGAGCAGTACTTC
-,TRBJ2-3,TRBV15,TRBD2,CATSRRGGSTDTQYF,TGTGCCACCAGCCGTCGGGGGGGTAGCACAGATACGCAGTATTTT
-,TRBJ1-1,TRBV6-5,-,CASWVWGAEAFF,TGTGCCAGCTGGGTCTGGGGGGCTGAAGCTTTCTTT
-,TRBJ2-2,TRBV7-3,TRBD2,CASSPTSGSVYGELFF,TGTGCCAGCAGCCCGACTAGCGGGAGTGTGTACGGGGAGCTGTTTTTT
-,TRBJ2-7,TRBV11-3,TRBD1,CASSFTGQGAYEQYF,TGTGCCAGCAGCTTTACGGGACAGGGGGCCTACGAGCAGTACTTC
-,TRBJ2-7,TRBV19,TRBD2,CASSMYISPSGGSYEQYF,TGTGCCAGTAGTATGTACATCTCACCTAGCGGGGGATCTTACGAGCAGTACTTC
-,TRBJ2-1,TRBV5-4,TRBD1,CASSRGQGGSYNEQFF,TGTGCCAGCAGTAGAGGACAGGGCGGGTCCTACAATGAGCAGTTCTTC
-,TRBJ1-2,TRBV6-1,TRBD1,CASSSTGSDGYTF,TGTGCCAGCAGCTCGACAGGGTCGGATGGCTACACCTTC
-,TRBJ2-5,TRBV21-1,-,CASSKVGEETQYF,TGTGCCAGCAGCAAAGTCGGAGAAGAGACCCAGTACTTC
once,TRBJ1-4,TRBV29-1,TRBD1,CSVRQGGQEKLFF,TGCAGCGTTCGACAGGGGGGTCAAGAAAAACTGTTTTTT
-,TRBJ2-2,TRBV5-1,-,CASSYPQGRIATGELFF,TGCGCCAGCAGCTATCCCCAGGGTAGGATCGCCACCGGGGAGCTGTTTTTT
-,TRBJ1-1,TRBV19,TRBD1,CASSQLQGAEAFF,TGTGCCAGTAGCCAATTACAGGGGGCTGAAGCTTTCTTT
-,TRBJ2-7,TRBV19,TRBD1,CASSTGVPLYEQYF,TGTGCCAGTAGCACAGGGGTTCCTCTCTACGAGCAGTACTTC
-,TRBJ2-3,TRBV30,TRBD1,CAWRGLGTGTDTQYF,TGTGCCTGGAGAGGCTTGGGGACAGGCACAGATACGCAGTATTTT
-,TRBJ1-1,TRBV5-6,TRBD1,CASRTQGGSYTEAFF,TGTGCCAGCAGAACACAGGGGGGATCTTACACTGAAGCTTTCTTT
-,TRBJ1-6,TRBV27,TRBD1,CASSHPRQGPYNSPLHF,TGTGCCAGCAGTCACCCCCGACAGGGCCCTTATAATTCACCCCTCCACTTT
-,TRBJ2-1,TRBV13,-,CASSLGQNNEQFF,TGTGCCAGCAGCTTAGGACAGAACAATGAGCAGTTCTTC
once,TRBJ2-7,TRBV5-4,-,CASSIHGDYEQYF,TGTGCCAGCAGCATCCACGGGGACTACGAGCAGTACTTC
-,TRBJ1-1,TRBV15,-,CATSRDWGGTEAFF,TGTGCCACCAGCAGAGATTGGGGGGGGACTGAAGCTTTCTTT
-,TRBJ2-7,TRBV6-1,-,CASRTGEGYYEQYF,TGTGCCAGCAGGACAGGGGAGGGGTACTACGAGCAGTACTTC
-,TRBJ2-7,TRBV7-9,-,CASSLGHSEQYF,TGTGCCAGCAGCTTGGGACATTCCGAGCAGTACTTC
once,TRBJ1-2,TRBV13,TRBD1,CASSRQGFSGYTF,TGTGCCAGCAGCCGACAGGGTTTTTCTGGCTACACCTTC
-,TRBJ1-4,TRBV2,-,CASSGTANEKLFF,TGTGCCAGCAGTGGGACAGCTAATGAAAAACTGTTTTTT
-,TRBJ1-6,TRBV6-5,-,CASSYRGRSPLHF,TGTGCCAGCAGTTACCGGGGGAGGTCACCCCTCCACTTT
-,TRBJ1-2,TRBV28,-,CAGGSNYGYTF,TGTGCTGGAGGGTCCAACTATGGCTACACCTTC
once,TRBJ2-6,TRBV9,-,CASSVGEANVLTF,TGTGCCAGCAGCGTAGGAGAGGCCAACGTCCTGACTTTC
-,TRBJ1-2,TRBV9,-,CASSVEADSPHYGYTF,TGTGCCAGCAGCGTAGAGGCGGATAGTCCTCACTATGGCTACACCTTC
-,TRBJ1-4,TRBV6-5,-,CASEGGELFF,TGTGCCAGCGAGGGGGGGGAACTGTTTTTT
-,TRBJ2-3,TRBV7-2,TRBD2,CASSLNPSGGAAFLYF,TGTGCCAGCAGCTTGAATCCTAGCGGGGGGGCGGCTTTCCTGTATTTT
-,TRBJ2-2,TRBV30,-,CAWNGDTTGELFF,TGTGCCTGGAATGGCGACACTACCGGGGAGCTGTTTTTT
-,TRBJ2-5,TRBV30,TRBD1,CAWSVLETGKGETQYF,TGTGCCTGGAGTGTACTCGAGACAGGGAAGGGGGAGACCCAGTACTTC
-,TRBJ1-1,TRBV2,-,CASSEAQRGGNTEAFF,TGTGCCAGCAGTGAAGCCCAACGCGGGGGGAACACTGAAGCTTTCTTT
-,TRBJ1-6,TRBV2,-,CARGWGLQPLHF,TGTGCCAGAGGATGGGGCCTTCAACCCCTCCACTTT
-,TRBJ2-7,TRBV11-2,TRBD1,CASSLDSGGQGIGYEQYF,TGTGCCAGCAGCTTAGATTCCGGAGGACAGGGAATAGGGTACGAGCAGTACTTC
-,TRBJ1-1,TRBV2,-,CASSEDQAGYAFF,TGTGCCAGCAGTGAGGATCAGGCAGGCTACGCTTTCTTT
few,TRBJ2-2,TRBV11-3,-,CASSFGRPGAGELFF,TGTGCCAGCAGCTTTGGGAGGCCGGGGGCCGGGGAGCTGTTTTTT